This T cell receptor beta chain appears in the sequencing data of a study of T cell responses to AZD1222 COVID-19 vaccine (dated by TCRdb to the early 2020s). As for the study more broadly: AZD1222 recipients given second doses at about 4 weeks or at about 12 weeks were pooled, since spike-specific TCR depth and breadth were not found to differ between the two schedules. A total of around 240 trial participants underwent TCR sequencing, of whom around 210 had received two doses of AZD1222 and 26 had received two doses of the MenACWY control vaccine. Enrollment into the trials was organized by age into subgroups of 18-55, 56-69 and 70-plus years, and those subgroups contained about 160, 30 and 59 TCR-sequenced participants, respectively.

Taken with the paper, the label for time point translates to: baseline before first vaccination. Samples from vaccinated people were obtained from the UK trials COV001 and COV002, which included a single-blind randomized controlled phase 2/3 trial of AZD1222 (ChAdOx1 nCoV-19) in healthy adults. For TCRbeta chain sequencing, PBMC samples were collected from trial participants at day 0 and at day 28 after the second dose. Reading from cysteine to phenylalanine, the CDR3 counts 13 amino acids. The kept DNA is CDR3 alone, 39 bases in frame from the first base. At the junction V is shortened by 3 bases and J by 7 bases, with 12 bases in between. Via the germline V gene, CDR1 is SGHTA and CDR2 FQGNSA. The CDR3 regions of human TCRbeta chains were analyzed by immunosequencing. Per the authors' processing: Repertoire TCRs were checked for matches against a reference library of SARS-CoV-2-specific TCRs that had been generated using the MIRA antigen-specificity platform. Breadth meant the fraction of unique TCRs that were SARS-CoV-2-associated, whereas depth meant the fraction of total T cells that were SARS-CoV-2-associated. Using the MIRA data, each spike-specific TCR was mapped to the spike region that the TCR reacts to and placed in a CD4 or CD8 class. Log10-transformed breadth and depth values were compared by one-way ANOVA with Sidak's multiple comparisons tests. TCRdb's version of the immuneACCESS table is confined to in-frame rearrangements and falls short of the full clone set. An unresolved V gene accounts for under half of the shortfall where checked; the remainder is of unknown origin. The V and J calls and the clone size are those of that table, but D and trimming were determined from the DNA. The sample yields around 120,000 clones; 92% were counted once. 11% to 15% of the sample belongs to the ten largest clones.

Remarks on this clone: The specificity of this receptor is unknown. The record has no base qualities; no much larger clone is one base away.

The research as a whole found: Epitopes outside the regions mutated in the B.1.351 and B.1.1.7 variants were reportedly recognized by nearly half of the unique spike-specific TCRs. Because no day 14 peak-response samples were available, repertoires were characterized only after the peak T cell response. After two AZD1222 doses, spike-specific TCR breadth and depth were significantly higher than at day 0 and than in MenACWY recipients. Only five or six AZD1222 recipients were SARS-CoV-2 seropositive at baseline, limiting conclusions about previously exposed vaccinees. CD4 TCRs associated with the vaccine covered the entire spike protein, and the dominant responses were in regions 160-218 and 743-854. Most participants were white British and females outnumbered males, and the authors suggested that clonal diversity may have been underestimated. The 56-69-year group was small, and its depth increase did not reach significance, likely because of low power.

This chain is built from TRBV7-2 and TRBJ2-5; the D segment may tentatively be TRBD1 or TRBD2, each giving 5 matched bases. Sequenced here: peripheral blood, sampled on day 0 of AZD1222 vaccination. The receptor's source is an adult in good health. The bases are TGTGCCAGCAGCTTGACCAGGGACGGGACCCAGTACTTC. This gives the protein CASSLTRDGTQYF.